A single sample gave rise to the 15 T cell receptor beta chains below, sequenced in a study of shared clonotypes between healthy human individuals. The assay was immunoSEQ multiplex PCR, and TCRdb's table has in-frame clones only and misses some. Of 2 million to 2.5 million clones listed, 93% were seen once; the top ten hold about 0.39%. Sequenced: naive CD4+ T cells from PBMCs. Documented subset: CD45RA+ positively selected. The receptor source for this set is a man aged 18 to 29 in good health. Some clones in this sample may be carry-over from other donors' samples.

V gene TRBV29-1 combines with J gene TRBJ2-5; TRBD1 is a possible D gene (5 bases). The germline V gene encodes CDR1 SQVTM and CDR2 ANQGSEA. The CDR3 loop spans 12 amino acids. The V gene lost 6 bases and the J gene lost 0 bases, with 8 bases spanning the gap. The CDR3 protein is CSVAGHQETQYF. CDR3 sequence (DNA): TGCAGCGTAGCAGGGCACCAAGAGACCCAGTACTTC.

The V and J genes are TRBV6-6 and TRBJ2-7; TRBD1 matches at 7 bases. This CDR3 comprises 15 residues. The germline CDR1 and CDR2 sequences are MNHNY and SVGAGI (reference sequence). Trimming took 3 bases from V and 0 from J; bases not matched to a gene: 5. The CDR3, as DNA: TGTGCCAGCAGTTATGGGACAGTGAGCTCCTACGAGCAGTACTTC. Translating it yields CASSYGTVSSYEQYF.

The CDR3, as DNA: TGTGCCATCAGTGGAGGGACTAGCGGGAGGGGGGATGAGCAGTTCTTC. It yields the protein CAISGGTSGRGDEQFF. This sequence joins TRBV10-3 and TRBJ2-1, with 16 bases identical to TRBD2. The germline CDR1 and CDR2 sequences are ENHRY and SYGVKD. The V segment lost 4 bases and the J segment 8 bases; nucleotides outside the gene matches: 5. The CDR3 contains 16 residues.

Regarding this clone: A much larger clone sits a single nucleotide away, making a read error possible. The rearrangement links TRBV5-1 to TRBJ1-1; 7 nucleotides match TRBD1. This CDR3 comprises 14 residues. V dropped 1 base and J dropped 1; count of bases not matched to a gene: 1. Germline CDR1 and CDR2: SGHRS and YFSETQ. This CDR3 reads CASSLYRGNTEAFF. DNA of the CDR3: TGCGCCAGCAGCTTGTACAGGGGGAACACTGAAGCTTTCTTT.

V and J are TRBV5-6 and TRBJ1-2; 10 nucleotides match TRBD1. The germline V gene has CDR1 SGHDT and CDR2 YYEEEE. V gave up 6 bases and J gave up 4 bases; unmatched junction bases: 9. The CDR3 extends over 15 amino acids. The DNA of the CDR3 is TGTGCCAGCACCATCCGGACAGGGGGGACCTATGGCTACACCTTC. It is translated as CASTIRTGGTYGYTF.

The rearrangement uses TRBV7-2 and TRBJ1-3, with D possibly matching TRBD1 (6 bases). Germline V gene sequence: CDR1 SGHTA, CDR2 FQGNSA. V lost 1 base to trimming and J lost 4 bases, with 14 bases between them. This CDR3 comprises 16 residues. The CDR3 sequence: CASSLVLGHAGNTIYF. CDR3 in DNA: TGTGCCAGCAGCTTAGTGTTGGGACACGCCGGAAACACCATATATTTT. The variable domain in full, completed from reference TRBV7-2 and TRBJ1-3, reads GAGVSQSPSNKVTEKGKDVELRCDPISGHTALYWYRQSLGQGLEFLIYFQGNSAPDKSGLPSDRFSAERTGGSVSTLTIQRTQQEDSAVYLCASSLVLGHAGNTIYFGEGSWLTVV.

J is TRBJ2-7 and V is TRBV12-2. TRBV12-2 is a listed pseudogene. This CDR3 has 15 residues. Here the CDR3 reads CASRVLLGLGNEQYF. In DNA, the CDR3 is TGTGCAAGTCGCGTCCTTTTAGGGCTGGGGAACGAGCAGTACTTC.

CDR3 region: CASSPGGRGNEQFF. The CDR3 nucleotides read TGTGCCAGCAGCCCTGGCGGGAGGGGCAATGAGCAGTTCTTC. The rearrangement joins TRBV7-3 to TRBJ2-1, with 9 bases fitting TRBD2. CDR3 length equals 14 residues. From germline, CDR1 is SGHTA and CDR2 FQGTGA. V was clipped by 5 bases and J by 6 bases; unmatched bases: 5. Full variable domain (outside the CDR3, taken from reference TRBV7-3 and TRBJ2-1): GAGVSQTPSNKVTEKGKYVELRCDPISGHTALYWYRQSLGQGPEFLIYFQGTGAADDSGLPNDRFFAVRPEGSVSTLKIQRTERGDSAVYLCASSPGGRGNEQFFGPGTRLTVL.

About this clone: Other DNA sequences of this sample code for an identical CDR3. The V call is TRBV5-4, the J call TRBJ2-2; 12 bases line up with TRBD1. The CDR3 totals 15 residues. The germline V gene encodes CDR1 SGHNT and CDR2 YYREEE (reference sequence). V lost 4 bases, J lost 5 bases, and 3 bases stayed unmatched. CDR3 amino acids: CASSPGQGATGELFF. CDR3 coding DNA: TGTGCCAGCAGCCCGGGACAGGGGGCGACCGGGGAGCTGTTTTTT.

This chain joins TRBV2 and TRBJ1-1; TRBD1 is a possible D gene (5 bases). The CDR3 runs to 13 residues. Germline CDR1 reads SNHLY; CDR2 reads FYNNEI. V lost 5 bases to trimming and J lost 10 bases, with 17 bases between them. The CDR3 here is CASSWGQGRAAFF. In DNA, the CDR3 is TGTGCCAGCAGTTGGGGCCAGGGACGTGCAGCTTTCTTT.

The chain combines TRBV5-1 with TRBJ1-5, with D hard to call. Germline CDR1 reads SGHRS; CDR2 reads YFSETQ. V was pared by 0 bases and J by 3 bases, with 7 bases between. This CDR3 has 14 residues. The CDR3 loop reads CASSLGSINQPQHF. CDR3 nucleotides: TGCGCCAGCAGCTTGGGGAGTATCAATCAGCCCCAGCATTTT.

The chain combines TRBV5-4 with TRBJ2-6; weak D call: TRBD1 (6 bases). The V end was cut by 0 bases, the J end by 3 bases, with 13 bases between. The germline V gene encodes CDR1 SGHNT and CDR2 YYREEE (reference sequence). The CDR3 has 17 amino acids. For the CDR3, the DNA is TGTGCCAGCAGCTTGGCCGGGACAATACTTGGGGCCAACGTCCTGACTTTC. Translation gives CASSLAGTILGANVLTF.

The rearrangement links TRBV7-2 to TRBJ2-6, with a weak D call TRBD2 (7 bases). Trimming took 7 bases from V and 0 from J, leaving 22 bases between them. The CDR3 contains 19 residues. Germline loops: CDR1 SGHTA, CDR2 FQGNSA. The CDR3 region has the DNA TGTGCCAGCAACCTTATGGGCGGGGGCGCCGGCTCTGGGGCCAACGTCCTGACTTTC. Translation gives CASNLMGGGAGSGANVLTF.

The chain carries TRBV30 and TRBJ2-5; D not resolved. This CDR3 has 12 residues. The V gene's germline CDR1 is GTSNPN and CDR2 SVGIG (reference sequence). Trimming took 4 bases from V and 0 from J, leaving 6 bases between them. The CDR3: CAWTRNQETQYF. The CDR3 nucleotides are TGTGCCTGGACACGAAACCAAGAGACCCAGTACTTC.

The chain combines TRBV11-3 with TRBJ2-7; the D call may be TRBD1 or TRBD2 (6 bases each). Germline V gene lookup returns CDR1 SGHNT and CDR2 YENEEA. Deletions cut 4 bases from V and 2 bases from J, with 9 bases between. CDR3 length equals 13 residues. CDR3 bases: TGTGCCAGCAGCTCGGGGGCAGCCTACGAGCAGTACTTC. Its protein is CASSSGAAYEQYF.